The T cell receptor beta chain under discussion was sequenced for a study of blood T cell repertoires in COVID-19 (dated by TCRdb to the early 2020s). For context, the study as a whole: Samples from collaborators originated in the United States, Italy and Spain and spanned both the acute and convalescent phases of COVID-19. The samples were drawn from the first 160 participants of the ongoing ImmuneRACE study and from 1,254 subjects provided by 6 global collaborators. Deeply sampled blood TCRbeta repertoires from subjects exposed to, actively infected with, or recovered from COVID-19 were included in the dataset. A freely available public database, intended as a resource for researchers studying the immune response to SARS-CoV-2, is where the repertoires were released. The prospective study material was composed of cDNA or gDNA derived from T cells, B-cell-depleted T cells, or PBMCs. Where HLA class I and class II types were available, the types were taken from metadata supplied by the sample provider, not from assay-based typing. Nearly every sample came with metadata listing a de-identified subject ID, COVID-19 status, age in years and sex. The paper's findings and limits, for the study overall: The amount of clinical and demographic metadata varied by source and participant and was provided uncurated.

Whole blood was collected in K2EDTA tubes by collaborating institutions according to the institutions' own protocols. For TCRbeta analysis, collaborators shipped samples in one of three forms: frozen whole blood, isolated PBMCs, or DNA extracted from either of those sample types. TCRbeta CDR3 regions were amplified from genomic DNA using the immunoSEQ Assay, a bias-controlled multiplex PCR. Processing in the source paper ran as follows. Nucleated cell counts per sample were estimated from amplification of reference gene primers within the assay. To quantify the absolute abundance of each unique TCRbeta CDR3 rearrangement, sequence reads were collapsed and filtered. For each sample, productive Simpson clonality was calculated by taking the square root of Simpson's diversity index across productive rearrangements. The immuneACCESS repertoire file appears here via TCRdb, limited to in-frame rearrangements. These files lack a portion of the clones; in checked studies, under half of the deficit traces to unresolved V genes, and the cause of the others is not known. D and trimming were read from the DNA, whereas the V and J calls and clone size are those reported in that table. Counted in this sample were about 68,000 clones; 88% of them appeared once. The top ten hold roughly 2.4% of the sample.

The CDR3 goes from the cysteine to the phenylalanine over 13 residues. Only the CDR3 portion is preserved as DNA: 39 bases, with reading frame beginning at the first base. V is shortened by 1 base, J by 1 base, and the region joining them spans 4 bases. CDR1 and CDR2 are drawn from the germline V gene (reference sequence): MNHEY, SMNVEV. Details on this clone: Its specific antigen is unknown. Within one base of it there is no much larger clone, and no base qualities were kept.

In this chain, TRBV27 is recombined with TRBJ1-1; no D gene can be assigned with confidence. The sequence was collected from a human donor in a cohort sampled during active COVID-19. The sequenced sample consisted of peripheral blood. The nucleotide sequence reads as follows: TGTGCCAGCAGTTTATTGGCGAACACTGAAGCTTTCTTT. Its product reads: CASSLLANTEAFF.